The 27 T cell receptor beta chains below come from one sample, sequenced in a study of T cells expressing NK-cell markers (dated by TCRdb to 2018 to 2021). Receptor amplification or capture employed 5' RACE. The reads were generated on an Illumina HiSeq 2000. Reads reprocessed by TCRdb are summarized as one entry per CDR3 protein sequence, and DNA is absent. The table held for this sample gives a few hundred thousand distinct CDR3 sequences. The ten top clones hold around 5.3% of the sample. The material sequenced was blood T cells: a sorted CD56 or NKG2C T cell subset, CD4+ or CD8+ T cells, or bulk PBMC T cells (not recorded which). These TCRs come from a man aged 18-70 years in good health.

This chain links TRBV12-5 with TRBJ2-3; the TCRdb call, TRBD2, lacks DNA for checking. The length of the CDR3 is 22 residues. Germline CDR1 and CDR2: LGHNT and FRNRAP. The CDR3 protein is CASGLGRRDDWTSGDNTDTQYF.

The chain recombines TRBV6-2 or TRBV6-3 with TRBJ2-1; lacking DNA, the TRBD1 call made by TCRdb goes unchecked. Germline loops: CDR1 MNHEY, CDR2 SVGEGT. The CDR3 covers 18 residues. The CDR3: CASSFAPKRVVPYNEQFF.

The chain combines TRBV7-8 with TRBJ1-3; checking the TCRdb D call of TRBD1 is not possible without DNA. The CDR3 contains 18 residues. Germline V gives CDR1 SGHVS, CDR2 FQNEAQ. The CDR3 is CASSLSSWARVRGNTIYF. The entire variable domain, with the rest obtained from reference TRBV7-8 and TRBJ1-3, is as follows: GAGVSQSPRYKVAKRGQDVALRCDPISGHVSLFWYQQALGQGPEFLTYFQNEAQLDKSGLPSDRFFAERPEGSVSTLKIQRTQQEDSAVYLCASSLSSWARVRGNTIYFGEGSWLTVV.

This chain uses TRBV6-1 with TRBJ2-5; TCRdb lists TRBD1, though no DNA is available to test this call. Germline assignment: CDR1 MNHNS and CDR2 SASEGT. The CDR3 totals 19 residues. CDR3 sequence: CASSDDQSGTGGRGETQYF.

The rearrangement joins TRBV12-3 or TRBV12-4 to TRBJ1-2; the D gene TCRdb calls, TRBD1, cannot be checked with no DNA. This CDR3 has 17 amino acids. CDR3: CASSLARRGQGNYGYTF.

This sequence joins TRBV11-2 and TRBJ1-2; there is no DNA to check the TCRdb D call of TRBD1. The germline V gene encodes CDR1 SGHAT and CDR2 FQNNGV. The CDR3 contains 16 residues. CDR3 residues: CASSSQVGSANYGYTF.

CDR3 residues: CASSPPGTVLAKNIQYF. V and J are TRBV3-1 and TRBJ2-4; the TCRdb call, TRBD1, lacks DNA for checking. Germline V CDR1 and CDR2: LGHDT, YNNKEL (reference sequence). This CDR3 has 17 residues.

The chain joins TRBV6-2 or TRBV6-3 to TRBJ1-1; the TCRdb call, TRBD1, lacks DNA for checking. The CDR3 has 16 residues. Germline CDR1 MNHEY, CDR2 SVGEGT. CDR3 sequence reads: CASRPDGTGFFLEAFF.

The chain uses TRBV5-1 and TRBJ2-3; TCRdb calls TRBD2, which cannot be checked without DNA. This CDR3 spans 17 amino acids. Germline loops: CDR1 SGHRS, CDR2 YFSETQ. The CDR3 here is CASSARPLAGDTDTQYF.

The chain employs TRBV6-1 and TRBJ2-7; the TRBD1 assignment by TCRdb is unverifiable without DNA. The CDR3 has 14 amino acids. The V gene's germline CDR1 is MNHNS and CDR2 SASEGT. The CDR3: CASRRYRTGDEQYF.

The chain joins TRBV18 to TRBJ2-7. This CDR3 is 11 amino acids long. CDR1 is KGHSH, CDR2 LQKENI, per germline. The CDR3 sequence: CASSGAYEQYF.

This chain links TRBV6-6 with TRBJ2-7; TCRdb names TRBD1, which stays unverified in the absence of DNA. The CDR3 has 13 amino acids. CDR1 is MNHNY and CDR2 is SVGAGI in the germline V gene (reference sequence). The CDR3 sequence is CASSYGGWNEQYF.

The CDR3 loop reads CASSAREWATDTQYF. J is TRBJ2-3 and V is TRBV19; TCRdb outputs TRBD2, but without DNA this stays unchecked. Germline lookup yields CDR1 LNHDA and CDR2 SQIVND (reference sequence). The CDR3 is 15 amino acids.

V and J are TRBV3-1 and TRBJ2-7; the TCRdb call, TRBD1, lacks DNA for checking. Germline CDR1 reads LGHDT; CDR2 reads YNNKEL (reference sequence). The length of the CDR3 is 14 residues. CDR3 residues: CASRPDTGSREQYF.

This chain joins TRBV7-2 and TRBJ2-3; checking the TCRdb D call of TRBD2 is not possible without DNA. The CDR3 sequence is 16 residues long. Germline V CDR1 and CDR2: SGHTA, FQGNSA. CDR3: CASSARTSGGSVSQYF.

This chain links TRBV7-9 with TRBJ2-3; TCRdb gives TRBD2 as the D gene, but with no DNA this cannot be confirmed. The CDR3 is 15 amino acids. The germline gives CDR1 SEHNR, CDR2 FQNEAQ (reference sequence). The CDR3 protein is CASSSMGGGTDTQYF.

The rearrangement uses TRBV6-5 and TRBJ2-1; TCRdb names TRBD1, which stays unverified in the absence of DNA. The germline gives CDR1 MNHEY, CDR2 SVGAGI. The CDR3 runs 15 residues. The CDR3 is CASGAGTAPYNEQFF.

The rearrangement links TRBV20-1 to TRBJ2-1; TCRdb lists TRBD1, though no DNA is available to test this call. The length of the CDR3 is 14 residues. CDR1 DFQATT and CDR2 SNEGSKA come from the germline V gene (reference sequence). The CDR3 sequence: CSATRDRGYNEQFF.

The V gene is TRBV5-1, the J gene TRBJ2-2; no DNA is available, so the TRBD2 call from TCRdb remains unchecked. CDR1 and CDR2 (germline): SGHRS, YFSETQ. CDR3 length: 15 residues. CDR3 residues: CASSFWGPDTGELFF.

CDR3 amino acids: CASSYSRGQGADSGNTIYF. The chain uses TRBV6-5 and TRBJ1-3; TCRdb lists TRBD1, though no DNA is available to test this call. The CDR3 sequence is 19 residues long. Germline V gene sequence: CDR1 MNHEY, CDR2 SVGAGI.

This rearrangement joins TRBV9 to TRBJ2-2. Germline-derived CDR1 and CDR2 are SGDLS and YYNGEE. The CDR3 spans 17 residues. CDR3 residues: CASSVEVWQQNTGELFF.

The CDR3 loop is CAWSVASGRQETQYF. The chain couples TRBV30 to TRBJ2-5; lacking DNA, the TRBD2 call made by TCRdb goes unchecked. The CDR3 length is 15 residues. Germline assignment: CDR1 GTSNPN and CDR2 SVGIG (reference sequence).

This chain connects TRBV20-1 to TRBJ2-1. CDR1 and CDR2 (germline): DFQATT, SNEGSKA (reference sequence). CDR3 length: 11 amino acids. This CDR3 reads CSADEKGEQFF.

The rearrangement uses TRBV10-3 and TRBJ1-2; the TCRdb call, TRBD1, lacks DNA for checking. Germline-derived CDR1 and CDR2 are ENHRY and SYGVKD. The CDR3 spans 14 residues. CDR3 residues: CAIQDRDRNYGYTF.

The rearrangement joins TRBV12-3 or TRBV12-4 to TRBJ2-3; the TCRdb D gene call, TRBD2, has no DNA to confirm it. This CDR3 comprises 16 residues. CDR3 sequence: CASGSRLAGIPDTQYF.

This sequence joins TRBV20-1 and TRBJ1-2; the TCRdb D gene call, TRBD1, has no DNA to confirm it. CDR1 and CDR2 (germline): DFQATT, SNEGSKA (reference sequence). The CDR3 is 17 residues long. CDR3 amino acids: CSARDRGQGGSGYGYTF.

The genes are TRBV3-1 and TRBJ2-3; TCRdb names TRBD2, which stays unverified in the absence of DNA. CDR3 length equals 17 residues. Germline V lookup: CDR1 LGHDT, CDR2 YNNKEL (reference sequence). CDR3 region: CASSQTASGGLADTQYF.